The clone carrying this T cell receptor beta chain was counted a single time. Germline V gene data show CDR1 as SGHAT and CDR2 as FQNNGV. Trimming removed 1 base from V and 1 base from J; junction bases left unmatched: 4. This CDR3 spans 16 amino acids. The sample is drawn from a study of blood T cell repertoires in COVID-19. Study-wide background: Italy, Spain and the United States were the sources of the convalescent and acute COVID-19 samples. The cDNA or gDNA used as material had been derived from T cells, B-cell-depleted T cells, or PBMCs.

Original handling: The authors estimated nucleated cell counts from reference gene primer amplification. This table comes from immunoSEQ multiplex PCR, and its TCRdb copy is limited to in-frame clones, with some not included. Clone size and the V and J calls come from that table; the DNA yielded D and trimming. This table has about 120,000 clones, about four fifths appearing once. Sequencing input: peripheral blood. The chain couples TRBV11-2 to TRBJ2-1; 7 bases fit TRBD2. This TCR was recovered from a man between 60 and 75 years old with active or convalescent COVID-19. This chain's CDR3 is CASSLVAGASYNEQFF. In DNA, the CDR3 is TGTGCCAGCAGCTTAGTTGCGGGAGCTTCCTACAATGAGCAGTTCTTC.